This record concerns one T cell receptor (beta chain) sequence. There are many counts of this clonotype. This clone's antigen is unknown. Base-call qualities are not available, and no considerably larger clone is one nucleotide away. The record originates from a study of early T cells in non-severe SARS-CoV-2 infection listed by TCRdb under 2021. Notes on the research overall: Bulk RNA from unsorted whole blood was used for TCR sequencing, so alpha and beta chains could not be paired.

The CDR3 starts with the cysteine, ends with the phenylalanine, and has 14 residues. Solely the CDR3 DNA is kept, with 42 bases framed from the first base. The germline V gene encodes CDR1 LGHDT and CDR2 YNNKEL (reference sequence). V was cut back by 4 bases and J by 1 base, leaving a gap of 10 bases between them. The study was a case-control design nested within a healthcare worker cohort in London, UK, with weekly nasopharyngeal swab PCR tests and blood sampling. Between 23 and 31 March 2020, the week of the UK lockdown, healthcare workers were enrolled and then followed up weekly for as long as 16 weeks. Findings and caveats that apply to the study as a whole: VDJdb matching was skewed toward anti-spike CD8 responses, so virus-specific expansions were likely underestimated and private and CD4 specificities were missed.

The method behind the library was 5' RACE. Instrument used: NextSeq 500. The TCR library protocol attached unique molecular identifiers to individual cDNA molecules to correct for sequencing error and PCR bias. Both TCR alpha and beta chains were sequenced, and tight co-correlation was observed between alpha and beta sequence abundances in each sample. For the original study's pipeline: Decombinator V4 was used to annotate TCR sequences for V gene, J gene and CDR3. Expanded TCRs were defined as changing significantly between any two time points under a Poisson model with p below 0.0001. TCR abundances were normalised to the total number of TCRs sequenced in each sample and reported as counts per million. TRAV1-2 paired with TRAJ12, TRAJ20 or TRAJ33 defined MAIT TCRs, while TRAV10 paired with TRAJ18 defined iNKT TCRs. A search of VDJdb, accessed on 1 November 2021, was run for TCRs annotated to CMV, EBV and SARS-CoV-2, with TCRs annotated for multiple antigens excluded. Clones were called with MiXCR by TCRdb after fastp trimmed the public reads at Q25, and only in-frame beta chains were retained. Merged by CDR3 protein, the rows form single entries marked with the most common genes and DNA. What appears here as the V and J calls and clone size reflects TCRdb's work, not the paper's. Recorded for this sample are about 60,000 distinct CDR3 sequences; 5.6% of them occurred a single time. The ten biggest clones cover roughly 7% of the sample.

This TCR was sampled from an adult who was a healthcare worker with PCR-confirmed SARS-CoV-2 infection or an uninfected control (not recorded which). The V and J segments used are TRBV3-1 and TRBJ1-1; the D gene cannot be resolved reliably. Sequenced: whole blood. DNA sequence: TGTGCCAGCAGCCGCTTTGCCCAGAACACTGAAGCTTTCTTT. Translation gives CASSRFAQNTEAFF.